This T cell receptor beta chain was identified during a study of CXCR3-negative and CXCR3-positive naive CD8 T cells (dated by TCRdb to about 2019). In terms of the full investigation: In total, some 140 million TRB reads were obtained, corresponding to roughly 1.5 +/- 0.3 million reads per library. Diversity and physicochemical repertoire analyses covered some eleven donors pooled from two independent experiments. For the TRBV-TRBJ cluster analysis, the naive subsets came from 5 or 6 donors, while the memory cells came from 3 donors. Broader findings and caveats from the paper: Because surface CD5, which is linked to self-reactivity in mice, was comparable between the naive subsets, TCR interaction strength was also inferred from the physicochemical properties of TRB CDR3s. Within the same donor, TRBV-TRBJ usage looked similar between naive CXCR3-negative and CXCR3-positive cells, but memory cells had distinct patterns. CXCR3 expression partially decreased after cryopreservation, so most assays used freshly isolated PBMCs. TRB CDR3s from CXCR3-positive naive cells showed higher hydrophobicity (lower Kidera factor 4), lower energy, and higher strength and volume indices than CXCR3-negative naive cells. Both naive subsets had comparably high repertoire diversity, while memory CD8+ T cells had much lower repertoire diversity.

A note on this clonotype: It has no known antigen specificity.

Including the terminal cysteine and phenylalanine, the CDR3 comprises 17 residues. The DNA sequence is not available. CDR1 is given as MDHEN and CDR2 as SYDVKM, both from the germline V gene. The reads were generated on a NextSeq 550. The Human TCR Profiling Kit (MiLaboratory) was used to make UMI-labeled 5' RACE TRB cDNA libraries. The full amount of extracted RNA was used for cDNA synthesis, and the full amount of resulting cDNA was used for PCR amplification. The libraries were made side by side, with each library going through the same number of PCR cycles. The source study handled its data this way. With a requirement of at least two reads per UMI, MIGEC and MiXCR extracted about 50,000 +/- 10,000 unique UMI-labeled TRB cDNA molecules per library. On average, about 40,000 +/- 10,000 functional in-frame TRB CDR3 nucleotide clonotypes lacking stop codons were found per library. After downsampling to 5000 UMI-labeled TRB molecules per sample, diversity metrics, including normalized Shannon-Wiener and Chao1, were computed in VDJtools. For the central five CDR3 residues, VDJtools calculated physicochemical properties weighted by clonotype size, namely interaction energy, strength, volume and Kidera factor 4. TCRdb reprocessed the sequencing reads and holds a single record per CDR3 protein sequence, with no DNA. Clone size and V and J calls follow TCRdb, not the original study. The table kept for this sample lists some 39,000 distinct CDR3 sequences. The ten top clones hold around 1.9% of the sample.

For every CD8+ T cell subset, 300,000 cells were flow-sorted straight into RLT lysis buffer, and each subset was sorted in triplicate. Naive CD8+ T cells were defined stringently as CD45RO-CCR7+CD27+CD95- to exclude memory contaminants. Peripheral blood mononuclear cells were isolated from buffy coats using standard density gradient centrifugation. A FACSAria III was used to flow-sort naive CXCR3-negative and CXCR3-positive CD8+ T cells. Total RNA was extracted from sorted cells with an RNeasy Mini Kit. The sequence links TRBV28 to TRBJ2-3; no DNA is available, so the TRBD1 call from TCRdb remains unchecked. The TCR originated in a human donor in good health. Some clones in this sample may be carry-over from other donors' samples. The sequencing sample was made of naive CXCR3- CD8+ T cells from blood. The cell subset or site label here, explained by the study, means: CD45RO-CCR7+CD27+CD95- naive CD8+ T cells lacking CXCR3 (TNR3-). For the CDR3, the sequence is CASSLLSRTGVGDTQYF.